This TCR beta chain was retrieved from a study of shared T cell receptors in the human thymus. Measured with immunoSEQ multiplex PCR; TCRdb has only the in-frame clones, and not every one. The profile shows about 660,000 clones, around 87% of them singletons. This same sample was also taken into another study, of human thymus T cells. This second study notes: It was from resections taken during corrective heart surgery that the thymus tissue came. Gene usage for V and J segments appeared biased in thymic and blood repertoires.

This receptor was obtained from a boy younger than two with a congenital heart defect. Sample: thymocytes.

This CDR3 reads CASSLRRGQETQYF. The CDR3, as DNA: TGTGCCAGCAGTTTACGGCGCGGACAAGAGACCCAGTACTTC. This chain links TRBV27 with TRBJ2-5; D is ambiguous. V was cut by 2 bases and J by 2 bases, with 9 bases left in between. The V gene's germline CDR1 is MNHEY and CDR2 SMNVEV (reference sequence). The CDR3 spans 14 residues.